A single sample is the source of the 12 T cell receptor beta chains below, sequenced in a study of blood T cell repertoires in COVID-19. Here immunoSEQ multiplex PCR was the method, and the copy in TCRdb shows in-frame clones only, minus some. The data hold 300,000 to 400,000 clones, with approximately 92% observed a single time. The specimen was PBMCs or T cells enriched from blood (not recorded which). These receptors originate from a man aged 18 to 29 who had recovered from COVID-19.

This clone appeared a single time. Other nucleotide sequences from this sample produce the same CDR3. The chain combines TRBV7-2 with TRBJ1-2; 10 positions match TRBD1. With V trimmed by 4 bases and J by 5 bases, 1 base remained unmatched. CDR3 size: 13 residues. The germline V gene encodes CDR1 SGHTA and CDR2 FQGNSA. This CDR3 reads CASSSGQGYGYTF. The CDR3 DNA follows: TGTGCCAGCAGCTCGGGACAGGGGTATGGCTACACCTTC. Using reference TRBV7-2 and TRBJ1-2 for the parts outside the CDR3, the full variable domain is GAGVSQSPSNKVTEKGKDVELRCDPISGHTALYWYRQSLGQGLEFLIYFQGNSAPDKSGLPSDRFSAERTGGSVSTLTIQRTQQEDSAVYLCASSSGQGYGYTFGSGTRLTVV.

The chain employs TRBV18 and TRBJ1-4, with D possibly TRBD1 on 5 matching bases. Trimming left V 2 bases short and J 13 bases short, with 14 bases between. CDR1 KGHSH and CDR2 LQKENI come from the germline V gene. The length of the CDR3 is 13 residues. CDR3 in DNA: TGTGCCAGCTCACCAGGGTCCGGGGGTACACTGTTTTTT. It translates to CASSPGSGGTLFF.

This clone was seen a single time. The J gene is TRBJ2-1, the V gene TRBV5-5; D possibly corresponds to TRBD2 (5 bases). The CDR3 is made up of 13 amino acids. Trimming pared 4 bases from V and 4 bases from J, leaving 9 bases between. CDR1 is SGHKS and CDR2 is YYEKEE in the germline V gene (reference sequence). The CDR3 DNA reads as TGTGCCAGCAGCCCCGGGATATACAATGAGCAGTTCTTC. Translation: CASSPGIYNEQFF.

The chain uses TRBV25-1 and TRBJ2-7; D is perhaps TRBD2 (5 bases). This CDR3 comprises 13 residues. Between the trimmed V and J ends, which lost 6 bases and 7 bases, there was a span of 16 bases. Germline V gives CDR1 MGHDK, CDR2 SYGVNS. DNA for the CDR3: TGTGCCAGCAGGGGTCATCCCGGCGGGGAGCAGTACTTC. It is translated as CASRGHPGGEQYF.

This chain joins TRBV9 and TRBJ1-4; 8 bases are shared with TRBD1. Germline CDR1 is SGDLS and CDR2 is YYNGEE. CDR3 length: 18 amino acids. The trim removed 3 bases at V and 4 bases at J, leaving 14 bases unmatched. CDR3 coding DNA: TGTGCCAGCAGCGCCCCTCCCCTGACAGGGGATGGTAATGAAAAACTGTTTTTT. Protein sequence: CASSAPPLTGDGNEKLFF.

The chain joins TRBV7-8 to TRBJ1-6; 8 nucleotides line up with TRBD1. The ends lost 5 bases at V and 6 bases at J; junction bases unmatched: 3. The V gene's germline CDR1 is SGHVS and CDR2 FQNEAQ. This CDR3 is 14 amino acids long. CDR3 coding DNA: TGTGCCAGCAGCCAAGACAGGGGTAATTCACCCCTCCACTTT. Amino acid sequence: CASSQDRGNSPLHF.

The V call is TRBV2, the J call TRBJ2-7; the match to TRBD2 covers 7 bases. The CDR3 is 13 residues long. Germline assignment: CDR1 SNHLY and CDR2 FYNNEI. J was trimmed by 2 bases and V by 7 bases; bases with no gene match: 5. In DNA form, the CDR3 reads TGTGCCAGCACCCCGGGAGGACCCTACGAGCAGTACTTC. Its protein product is CASTPGGPYEQYF.

This clone has just one count. CDR3 amino acids: CANIQGEGVYGYTF. In nucleotides, the CDR3 is TGTGCCAACATACAAGGGGAGGGCGTCTATGGCTACACCTTC. The chain employs TRBV2 and TRBJ1-2; D may be TRBD1 (5 bases). The CDR3 covers 14 residues. The V gene's germline CDR1 is SNHLY and CDR2 FYNNEI. V was pared by 10 bases and J by 4 bases, with 19 bases between.

The rearrangement uses TRBV6-2 or TRBV6-3 and TRBJ1-6, with D possibly being TRBD1 (6 bases). CDR1 and CDR2 from the germline V gene are MNHEY and SVGEGT. The CDR3 is 15 amino acids. V was pared by 6 bases and J by 0 bases, with 9 bases between. The CDR3 loop is CASSDRSSYNSPLHF. The DNA for the CDR3 is TGTGCCAGCAGCGACAGGAGCTCCTATAATTCACCCCTCCACTTT.

The chain has TRBV19 and TRBJ1-5, with 7 bases lining up with TRBD1. Per germline, CDR1 LNHDA and CDR2 SQIVND (reference sequence). V was pared by 6 bases and J by 0 bases, with 8 bases of the junction left unmatched. The CDR3 extends over 16 amino acids. In DNA form, the CDR3 reads TGTGCCAGTAGAAGGGGACAGCACATTAGCAATCAGCCCCAGCATTTT. Translation: CASRRGQHISNQPQHF.

The chain uses TRBV7-2 and TRBJ2-1; maybe TRBD1 (5 bases). V gave up 7 bases and J gave up 0 bases, with 10 bases separating them. The CDR3 sequence is 14 residues long. Germline V gene data show CDR1 as SGHTA and CDR2 as FQGNSA. CDR3 region: CASTARASYNEQFF. CDR3 in DNA: TGTGCCAGCACTGCCAGGGCCTCCTACAATGAGCAGTTCTTC.

The rearrangement links TRBV10-2 to TRBJ1-5; 8 nucleotides align to TRBD1. There are 14 residues in the CDR3. In germline, CDR1 is WSHSY, CDR2 SAAADI. Germline trimming cut 3 bases from V and 5 bases from J; bases unmatched to any gene: 3. The CDR3 bases are TGCGCCAGCAGTGACTACAGGGGGGATCAGCCCCAGCATTTT. Translated: CASSDYRGDQPQHF.